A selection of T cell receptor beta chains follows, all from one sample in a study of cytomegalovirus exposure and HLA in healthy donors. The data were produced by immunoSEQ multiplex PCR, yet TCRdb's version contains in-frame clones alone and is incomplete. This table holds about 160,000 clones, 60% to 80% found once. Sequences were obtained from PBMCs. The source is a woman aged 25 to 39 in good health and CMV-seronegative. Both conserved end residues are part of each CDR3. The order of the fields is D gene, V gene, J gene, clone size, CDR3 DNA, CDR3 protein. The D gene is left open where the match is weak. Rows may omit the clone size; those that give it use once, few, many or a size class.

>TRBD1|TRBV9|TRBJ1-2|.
TGTGCCAGCAGCGACGGGACAGCAGATAACTATGGCTACACCTTC
CASSDGTADNYGYTF
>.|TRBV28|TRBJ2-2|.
TGTGCCAGCAGTTTAGGCTGGACCGGGGAGCTGTTTTTT
CASSLGWTGELFF
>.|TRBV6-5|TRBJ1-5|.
TGTGCCAGCGGCCAGAATCAGCCCCAGCATTTT
CASGQNQPQHF
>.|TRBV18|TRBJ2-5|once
TGTGCCAGCTCACCACAAGGGGTGGAGACCCAGTACTTC
CASSPQGVETQYF
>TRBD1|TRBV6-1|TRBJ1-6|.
TGTGCCAGCACCGACCAGGGGGCTAAGTCACCCCTCCACTTT
CASTDQGAKSPLHF
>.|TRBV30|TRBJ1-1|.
TGTGCCTGGAGTCCCCCCGACAGGACTAACACTGAAGCTTTCTTT
CAWSPPDRTNTEAFF
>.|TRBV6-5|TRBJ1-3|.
TGTGCCAGCAGTGAAAGGCTAGAGGGGGTCTTT
CASSERLEGVF
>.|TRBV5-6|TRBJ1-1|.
TGTGCCAGCAGCTCCTCCCTCACGGGGAACACTGAAGCTTTCTTT
CASSSSLTGNTEAFF
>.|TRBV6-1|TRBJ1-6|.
TGTGCCAGCAGTGAGGCGGGGTATAATTCACCCCTCCACTTT
CASSEAGYNSPLHF
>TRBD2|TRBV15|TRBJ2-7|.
TGTGCCACCAGCAGAGAGTGGTCTAGCGGCCTATCCTACGAGCAGTACTTC
CATSREWSSGLSYEQYF
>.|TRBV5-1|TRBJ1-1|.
TGCGCCAGCAGCTTGGGGACATTGAACACTGAAGCTTTCTTT
CASSLGTLNTEAFF
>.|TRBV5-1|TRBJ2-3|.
TGCGCCAGCAGCTTGACTAGGGCAGATACGCAGTATTTT
CASSLTRADTQYF
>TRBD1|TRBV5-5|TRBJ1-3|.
TGTGCCAGCAGCACGACAGGGGAAGGAAACACCATATATTTT
CASSTTGEGNTIYF
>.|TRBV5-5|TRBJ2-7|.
TGTGCCAGCAGCTACGACAGGACCCACGAGCAGTACTTC
CASSYDRTHEQYF
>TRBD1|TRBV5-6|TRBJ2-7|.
TGTGCCAGCAGCCCGTCGGGACAGGGGGCCCACGAGCAGTACTTC
CASSPSGQGAHEQYF
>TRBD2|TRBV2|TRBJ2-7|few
TGTGCCAGCAGGCCACTAGCGGGGGGCCACGAGCAGTACTTC
CASRPLAGGHEQYF
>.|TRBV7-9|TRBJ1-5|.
TGTGCCAGCAGCTTAGGTGCGAATCAGCCCCAGCATTTT
CASSLGANQPQHF
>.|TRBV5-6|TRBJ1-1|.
TGTGCCAGCAGTACTGGGAGGTACACTGAAGCTTTCTTT
CASSTGRYTEAFF
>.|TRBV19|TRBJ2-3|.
TGTGCCAGTAGTCCGCTTCGGGGGACAGATACGCAGTATTTT
CASSPLRGTDTQYF
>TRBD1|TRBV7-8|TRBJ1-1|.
TGTGCCAGCAGCACGGACAGGTGGGGACAAGCTTTCTTT
CASSTDRWGQAFF
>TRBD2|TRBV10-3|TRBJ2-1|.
TGTGCCATCACCCCCGGGGCGACTAGCGGGGTGGGGGATGAGCAGTTCTTC
CAITPGATSGVGDEQFF
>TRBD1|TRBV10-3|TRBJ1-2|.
TGTGCCACCAATAATGGGACAGGGAAAGGCTACACCTTC
CATNNGTGKGYTF
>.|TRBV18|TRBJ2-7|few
TGTGCCAGCTCACCACCGAGAGAGAAAAGCTCCTACGAGCAGTACTTC
CASSPPREKSSYEQYF